Below are 13 T cell receptor beta chains sequenced from a single sample in a study of CD8+ T cells in alopecia areata. In each case, RNA was isolated and then reverse transcribed into cDNA as the sequencing template. Clones were sequenced by immunoSEQ multiplex PCR, and TCRdb holds only the in-frame ones, with some missing. Of about 270,000 clones in the sample, about 62% are singletons; the top ten hold around 0.84%. Described treatment: oral pan-JAK inhibitor, 5-10 mg twice daily. Sequences were derived from CD4+ T cells sorted from blood, sampled around week 52, from a patient treated with tofacitinib. The receptors originated from a human donor with alopecia areata.

As regards this clone: Other nucleotide sequences from this sample produce the same CDR3. V usage is TRBV9 and J usage is TRBJ1-5, with D tentatively TRBD1 (5 bases). Trimming removed 0 bases from V and 7 bases from J, with 8 bases in between. Germline values: CDR1 SGDLS, CDR2 YYNGEE. The CDR3 loop spans 13 amino acids. CDR3 bases: TGTGCCAGCAGCGTAGAAGGGGTGCAGCCCCAGCATTTT. It translates to CASSVEGVQPQHF.

The rearrangement links TRBV2 to TRBJ2-7; 9 nucleotides align to TRBD1. The CDR3 is made up of 12 amino acids. With 6 bases clipped from V and 4 bases from J, the junction kept 1 base outside the gene matches. Germline V CDR1 and CDR2: SNHLY, FYNNEI. The CDR3 is CASSGTGYEQYF. Written as DNA, the CDR3 is TGTGCCAGCAGCGGGACAGGGTACGAGCAGTACTTC.

The V call is TRBV7-2, the J call TRBJ2-7; D unresolved. V was cut by 5 bases and J by 3 bases, with 14 bases left in between. Germline CDR1 reads SGHTA; CDR2 reads FQGNSA. The CDR3 totals 14 residues. CDR3 sequence: CASSPPTANYEQYF. CDR3 coding DNA: TGTGCCAGCAGCCCCCCAACGGCGAACTACGAGCAGTACTTC. Full variable domain (missing parts from reference TRBV7-2 and TRBJ2-7): GAGVSQSPSNKVTEKGKDVELRCDPISGHTALYWYRQSLGQGLEFLIYFQGNSAPDKSGLPSDRFSAERTGGSVSTLTIQRTQQEDSAVYLCASSPPTANYEQYFGPGTRLTVT.

This sequence joins TRBV6-6 and TRBJ1-6; TRBD1 matches at 8 bases. This CDR3 spans 15 amino acids. J was trimmed by 6 bases and V by 7 bases; bases with no gene match: 8. Germline CDR1 and CDR2: MNHNY and SVGAGI (reference sequence). CDR3 DNA sequence: TGTGCCAGCACTAGGCGGACAGGGACTAATTCACCCCTCCACTTT. Its protein product is CASTRRTGTNSPLHF.

The V gene is TRBV9, the J gene TRBJ2-2; D not certain. This CDR3 spans 13 amino acids. V was cut by 0 bases and J by 8 bases, with 8 bases left in between. Germline values: CDR1 SGDLS, CDR2 YYNGEE. The CDR3 DNA is TGTGCCAGCAGCGTAGACGGATCAGGGGAGCTGTTTTTT. Translating gives CASSVDGSGELFF.

This chain connects TRBV25-1 to TRBJ2-6; D not certain. The germline V gene encodes CDR1 MGHDK and CDR2 SYGVNS. Deletions cut 3 bases from V and 0 bases from J, with 12 bases between. The CDR3 spans 17 residues. The CDR3 DNA reads TGTGCCAGCAGTGAGGGCTACAGTCACTCTGGGGCCAACGTCCTGACTTTC. It is translated as CASSEGYSHSGANVLTF.

J is TRBJ1-2 and V is TRBV30; D might be TRBD1 (5 bases). This CDR3 is 13 amino acids long. Per germline, CDR1 GTSNPN and CDR2 SVGIG (reference sequence). The ends were cut back, 2 bases at V and 2 bases at J, with 9 bases in the middle. The CDR3 region is CAWSRRGNYGYTF. The CDR3 DNA reads as TGTGCCTGGAGTCGGCGGGGGAACTATGGCTACACCTTC.

This chain uses TRBV6-5 with TRBJ2-2, with a possible D match to TRBD2 (5 bases). Trimming took 2 bases from V and 5 from J, leaving 6 bases between them. This CDR3 region has 13 residues. Germline lookup yields CDR1 MNHEY and CDR2 SVGAGI. The CDR3 DNA reads as TGTGCCAGCAGTTACACGGGAACCGGGGAGCTGTTTTTT. This gives the protein CASSYTGTGELFF.

The CDR3 protein is CASSRDRGQRETQYF. CDR3 in DNA: TGTGCCAGCAGTCGGGACAGGGGGCAGCGGGAGACCCAGTACTTC. The chain carries TRBV2 and TRBJ2-5; 12 nucleotides line up with TRBD1. The CDR3 is made up of 15 amino acids. With V trimmed by 5 bases and J by 5 bases, 6 bases remained unmatched. Germline V gene sequence: CDR1 SNHLY, CDR2 FYNNEI.

The V gene is TRBV19, the J gene TRBJ1-2; 7 bases agree with TRBD1. Germline loops: CDR1 LNHDA, CDR2 SQIVND (reference sequence). The CDR3 is 12 residues long. V shed 5 bases, J shed 8 bases, and the junction held 5 bases outside the gene matches. CDR3 in DNA: TGTGCCAGTAGTCGCAGGGGGAACGGCTACACCTTC. It specifies CASSRRGNGYTF. Full variable domain (missing parts from reference TRBV19 and TRBJ1-2): DGGITQSPKYLFRKEGQNVTLSCEQNLNHDAMYWYRQDPGQGLRLIYYSQIVNDFQKGDIAEGYSVSREKKESFPLTVTSAQKNPTAFYLCASSRRGNGYTFGSGTRLTVV.

The rearrangement uses TRBV2 and TRBJ1-5; no definite D call. Germline assignment: CDR1 SNHLY and CDR2 FYNNEI. The ends were cut back, 1 base at V and 6 bases at J, with 10 bases in the middle. The CDR3 sequence is 14 residues long. CDR3 DNA: TGTGCCAGCAGTGAAGGAGTTGGTCGTCAGCCCCAGCATTTT. Translating it yields CASSEGVGRQPQHF.

The rearrangement uses TRBV15 and TRBJ2-1; maybe TRBD2 (5 bases). The CDR3 has 14 amino acids. In germline, CDR1 is LNHNV, CDR2 YYDKDF (reference sequence). Trimming stripped 5 bases from V and 0 bases from J, with 8 bases between. The CDR3 bases are TGTGCCACCAGCGAGCGGACCTCCTACAATGAGCAGTTCTTC. Protein product: CATSERTSYNEQFF.

The rearrangement links TRBV30 to TRBJ2-2; 7 bases fit TRBD1. The CDR3 sequence is 14 residues long. The V gene end was trimmed by 6 bases and the J gene end by 1 base; junction bases not matched to a gene: 5. Germline CDR1 and CDR2: GTSNPN and SVGIG (reference sequence). CDR3 in DNA: TGTGCCTGCCCGGGACAGTGGAACACCGGGGAGCTGTTTTTT. Translating gives CACPGQWNTGELFF.